This T cell receptor (beta chain) was found in a study of blood T cells in healthy people across ages. Findings of the study overall: A roughly linear age-dependent decrease characterized TCR beta diversity per million T cells.

Germline values: CDR1 DFQATT, CDR2 SNEGSKA (reference sequence). V lost 7 bases to trimming and J lost 2 bases; unmatched junction nucleotides: 10. This CDR3 has 15 residues. The second PCR ran roughly 6 to 11 cycles with a sample-barcoded 5' primer and J-beta primers. The template-switch adaptor was a 5' adaptor with 12 random nucleotides. It tagged each cDNA molecule. TCRdb re-derived calls from the 5' RACE reads in MiXCR, one entry per CDR3 protein. This table holds roughly 1.9 million distinct CDR3 sequences, 39% found once. As concerns this clonotype: The antigen is undetermined.

RNA extraction gave at least 5.5 micrograms of total RNA per sample. Sample: blood. This TCR derives from a human donor in good health. The J gene is TRBJ2-3, the V gene TRBV20-1; 9 nucleotides agree with TRBD2. The CDR3 region has the DNA TGCAGTGGGTCTGCTAGCGGGGAGTTCACAGATACGCAGTATTTT. Encoded protein: CSGSASGEFTDTQYF.